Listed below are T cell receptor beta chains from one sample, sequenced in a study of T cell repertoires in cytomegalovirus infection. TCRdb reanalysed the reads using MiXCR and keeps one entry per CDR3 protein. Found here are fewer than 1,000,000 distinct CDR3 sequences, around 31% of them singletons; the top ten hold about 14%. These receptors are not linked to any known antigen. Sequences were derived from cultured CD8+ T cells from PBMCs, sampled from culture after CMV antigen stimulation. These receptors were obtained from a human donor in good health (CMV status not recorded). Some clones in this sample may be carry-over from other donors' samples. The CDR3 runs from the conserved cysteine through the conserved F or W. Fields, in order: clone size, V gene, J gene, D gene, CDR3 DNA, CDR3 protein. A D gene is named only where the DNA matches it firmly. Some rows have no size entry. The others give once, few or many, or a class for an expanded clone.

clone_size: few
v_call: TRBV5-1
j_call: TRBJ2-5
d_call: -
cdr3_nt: TGCGCCAGCAGCTTAGGGCTTTCGGAGACCCAGTACTTC
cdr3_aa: CASSLGLSETQYF

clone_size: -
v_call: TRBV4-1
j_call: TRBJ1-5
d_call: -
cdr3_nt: TGCGCCAGCAGCCAAGAGAACAGCAATCAGCCCCAGCATTTT
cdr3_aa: CASSQENSNQPQHF

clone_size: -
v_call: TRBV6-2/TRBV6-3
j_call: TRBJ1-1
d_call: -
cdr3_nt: TGTGCCAGCAGTTACAACCCGAACACTGAAGCTTTCTTT
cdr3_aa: CASSYNPNTEAFF

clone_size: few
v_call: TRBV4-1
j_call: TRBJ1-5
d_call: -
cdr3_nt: TGCGCCAGCAGCCAAGTGGGGCCGAATCAGCCCCAGCATTTT
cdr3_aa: CASSQVGPNQPQHF

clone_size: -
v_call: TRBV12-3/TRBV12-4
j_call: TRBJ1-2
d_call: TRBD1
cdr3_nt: TGTGCCAGCAGTGCAACCGGGACAGGGTATGGCTACACCTTC
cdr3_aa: CASSATGTGYGYTF

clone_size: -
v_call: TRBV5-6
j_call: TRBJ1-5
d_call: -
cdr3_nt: TGTGCCAGCAGCTTGGGCGGGGGCCTTACACGGCCCCAGCATTTT
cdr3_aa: CASSLGGGLTRPQHF

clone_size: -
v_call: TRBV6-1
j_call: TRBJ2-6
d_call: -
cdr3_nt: TGTGCCAGCAGTGAAAGGGTGGACAGTTACTCTGGGGCCAACGTCCTGACTTTC
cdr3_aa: CASSERVDSYSGANVLTF

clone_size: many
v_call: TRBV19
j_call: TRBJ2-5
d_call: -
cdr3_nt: TGTGCCACTAGCAGGGCTTACCAAGAGACCCAGTACTTC
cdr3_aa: CATSRAYQETQYF

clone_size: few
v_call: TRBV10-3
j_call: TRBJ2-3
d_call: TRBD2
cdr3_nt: TGTGCCATCAGTGACCGACTAGCGGGGTTTGAAGATACGCAGTATTTT
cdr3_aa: CAISDRLAGFEDTQYF

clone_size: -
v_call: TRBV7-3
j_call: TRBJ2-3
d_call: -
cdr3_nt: TGTGCCAGCAGCGAGTGGACGGGCCCCTATACGCAGTATTTT
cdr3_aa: CASSEWTGPYTQYF

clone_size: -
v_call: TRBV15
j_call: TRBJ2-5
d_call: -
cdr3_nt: TGTGCCACCAGCAGAGATGTAGAGACCCAGTACTTC
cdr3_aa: CATSRDVETQYF

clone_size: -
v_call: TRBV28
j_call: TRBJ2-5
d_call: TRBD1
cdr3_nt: TGTGCCAGCGGATACGGGACAGGGGTCCCCCAAGAGACCCAGTACTTC
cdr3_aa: CASGYGTGVPQETQYF

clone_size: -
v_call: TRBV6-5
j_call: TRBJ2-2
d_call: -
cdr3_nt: TGTGCCAGCACATACTTCGCGGGGCCCACCGGGGAGCTGTTTTTT
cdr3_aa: CASTYFAGPTGELFF

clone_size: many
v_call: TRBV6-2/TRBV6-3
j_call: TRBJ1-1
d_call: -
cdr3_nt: TGTGCCAGCAGTCAGACAGCCATGAACACTGAAGCTTTCTTT
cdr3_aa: CASSQTAMNTEAFF

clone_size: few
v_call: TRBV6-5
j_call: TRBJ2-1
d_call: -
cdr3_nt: TGTGCCAGCAGTTATTTCGACACTTACAATGAGCAGTTCTTC
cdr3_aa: CASSYFDTYNEQFF

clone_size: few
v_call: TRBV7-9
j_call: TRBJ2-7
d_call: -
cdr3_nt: TGTGCCAGCAACACCGGGACTCTAACCTACGAGCAGTACTTC
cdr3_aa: CASNTGTLTYEQYF

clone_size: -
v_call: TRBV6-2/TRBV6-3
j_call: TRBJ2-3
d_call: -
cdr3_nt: TGTGCCAGCAGTTACTCCTTACCCCCGACAGATACGCAGTATTTT
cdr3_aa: CASSYSLPPTDTQYF

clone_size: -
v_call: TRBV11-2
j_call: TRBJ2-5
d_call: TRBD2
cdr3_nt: TGTGCCAGCAGCATTCAACCGGGACTAACGTACCAAGAGACCCAGTACTTC
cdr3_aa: CASSIQPGLTYQETQYF

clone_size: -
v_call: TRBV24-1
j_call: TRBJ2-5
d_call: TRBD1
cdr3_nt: TGTGCCACCAGTTTCTGGACAGGGGGCGAAGGGGAGACCCAGTACTTC
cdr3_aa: CATSFWTGGEGETQYF

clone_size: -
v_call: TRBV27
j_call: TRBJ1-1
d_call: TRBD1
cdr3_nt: TGTGCCAGTCTCCCGGGACAGGGGTACACTGAAGCTTTCTTT
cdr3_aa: CASLPGQGYTEAFF

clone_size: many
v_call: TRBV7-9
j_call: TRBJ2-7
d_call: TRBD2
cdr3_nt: TGTGCCAGCAGAAGCGGGGGGAGCTACGAGCAGTACTTC
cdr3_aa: CASRSGGSYEQYF

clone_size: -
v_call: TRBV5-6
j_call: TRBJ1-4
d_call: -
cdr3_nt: TGTGCCAGCAGCTTTGGCGGCCGCGGGGAGTTTTTT
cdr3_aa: CASSFGGRGEFF

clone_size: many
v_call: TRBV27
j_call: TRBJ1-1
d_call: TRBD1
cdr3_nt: TGTGCCAGCAGTACCCTCGGGACAGGGGTTGAAGCTTTCTTT
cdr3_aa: CASSTLGTGVEAFF

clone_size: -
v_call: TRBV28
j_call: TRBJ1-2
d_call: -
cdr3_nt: TGTGCCAGCAGCTTAGGTCGAGACAATATAATTCGCTATGGCTACACCTTC
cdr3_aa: CASSLGRDNIIRYGYTF

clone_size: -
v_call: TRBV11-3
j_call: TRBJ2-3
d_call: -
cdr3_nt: TGTGCCAGCAGCCCACGGGACTCTGGAGATACGCAGTATTTT
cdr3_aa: CASSPRDSGDTQYF

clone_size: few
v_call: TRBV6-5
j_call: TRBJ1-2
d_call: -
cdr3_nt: TGTGCCAGCAGTTACGCGGGAACATCTTCTAACTATGGCTACACCTTC
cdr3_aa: CASSYAGTSSNYGYTF

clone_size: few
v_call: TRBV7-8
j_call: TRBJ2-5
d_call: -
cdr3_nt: TGTGCCAGCAGCTTAGCGACGGATGGCCAGTACTTC
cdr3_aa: CASSLATDGQYF

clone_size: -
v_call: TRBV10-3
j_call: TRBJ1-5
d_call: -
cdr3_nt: TGTGCCATCAGTGAGTCGAGCACAGGGCGCAATCAGCCCCAGCATTTT
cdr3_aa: CAISESSTGRNQPQHF

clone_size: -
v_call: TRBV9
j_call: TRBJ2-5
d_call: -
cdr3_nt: TGTGCCAGCAGCGTAAGTCAGGCCAAAGAGACCCAGTACTTC
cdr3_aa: CASSVSQAKETQYF

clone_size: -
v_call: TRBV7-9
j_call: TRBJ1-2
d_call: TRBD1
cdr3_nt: TGTGCCAGCAGCTTTAGTGGAGGACAGGTCCCCGCCTTC
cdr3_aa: CASSFSGGQVPAF

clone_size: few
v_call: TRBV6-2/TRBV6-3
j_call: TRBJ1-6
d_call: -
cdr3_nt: TGTGCCAGCAGTTACTCGAGAGGGAGCTCCTATAATTCACCCCTCCACTTT
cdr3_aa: CASSYSRGSSYNSPLHF

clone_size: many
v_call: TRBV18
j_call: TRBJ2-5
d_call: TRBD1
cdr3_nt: TGTGCCAGCTCACTGTCGGACAGGGGTCCCCAAGAGACCCAGTACTTC
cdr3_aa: CASSLSDRGPQETQYF

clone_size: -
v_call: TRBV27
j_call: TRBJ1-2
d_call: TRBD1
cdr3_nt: TGTGCCAGCAGTAAACTCGGGACAGGGATTGGTGGCTACACCTTC
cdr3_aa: CASSKLGTGIGGYTF

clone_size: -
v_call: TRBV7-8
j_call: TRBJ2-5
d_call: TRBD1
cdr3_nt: TGTGCCAGCAGCTTAGATGGGCACAGGGGACAAGAGACCCAGTACTTC
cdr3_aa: CASSLDGHRGQETQYF

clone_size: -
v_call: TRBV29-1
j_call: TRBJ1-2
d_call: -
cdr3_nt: TGCAGCGTTGAGGATAAGGATTCGGCGCATGGCTACACCTTC
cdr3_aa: CSVEDKDSAHGYTF

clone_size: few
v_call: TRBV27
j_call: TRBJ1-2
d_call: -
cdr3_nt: TGTGCCAGCAGTTTCCGAACAACACGGGGGGCGACCTATGGCTACACCTTC
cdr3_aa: CASSFRTTRGATYGYTF

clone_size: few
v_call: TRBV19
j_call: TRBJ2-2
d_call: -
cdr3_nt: TGTGCCAGTAGTATACCCCTCGAGGGGCCCGGGGAGCTGTTTTTT
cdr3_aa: CASSIPLEGPGELFF